Each of the 14 T cell receptor beta chains below was sequenced from the same sample in a study of human T cells and chemical hapten exposure. TCRdb redid the calling of the RACE reads with MiXCR, one entry per CDR3 protein. The profile shows some 78,000 distinct CDR3 sequences, over 7% of them singletons. Time point given: healthy volunteer bleed at 6 weeks. Total RNA extraction was carried out from unfractionated whole blood. Sequencing used whole blood. The receptor source for this set is a male donor in good health. Some clones in this sample may be carry-over from other donors' samples.

The chain recombines TRBV7-9 with TRBJ2-1; 9 bases line up with TRBD2. CDR1 is SEHNR, CDR2 FQNEAQ, per germline (reference sequence). There are 15 residues in the CDR3. After removal of 5 bases from V and 6 bases from J, the junction contained 8 bases not matched to a gene. The CDR3 nucleotides are TGTGCCAGCAGCCCTAGCGGGGTAGTCAGCAATGAGCAGTTCTTC. Residues: CASSPSGVVSNEQFF.

There are a few counts of this clonotype. The V call is TRBV10-3, the J call TRBJ2-7, with a weak D call TRBD2 (6 bases). V was clipped by 6 bases and J by 1 base, with 7 bases between them. The germline CDR1 and CDR2 sequences are ENHRY and SYGVKD. The CDR3 runs 12 residues. DNA for the CDR3: TGTGCCATCAGGGGACTTTCCTACGAGCAGTACTTC. As protein: CAIRGLSYEQYF.

The rearrangement links TRBV20-1 to TRBJ1-6; D ambiguous. Germline assignment: CDR1 DFQATT and CDR2 SNEGSKA (reference sequence). Trimming left V 2 bases short and J 0 bases short, with 11 bases between. The CDR3 loop spans 16 amino acids. Here the CDR3 reads CSARRDESSYNSPLHF. For the CDR3, the DNA is TGCAGTGCTAGACGCGACGAAAGCTCCTATAATTCACCCCTCCACTTT.

This clonotype was picked up many times. The chain uses TRBV11-2 and TRBJ1-5; D might be TRBD1 (6 bases). The CDR3 has 16 amino acids. Germline V gene data show CDR1 as SGHAT and CDR2 as FQNNGV. Trimming pared 5 bases from V and 0 bases from J, leaving 14 bases between. CDR3 bases: TGTGCCAGCAGCCTAGGGACAACGTATAGCAATCAGCCCCAGCATTTT. Protein: CASSLGTTYSNQPQHF.

V and J are TRBV6-5 and TRBJ2-3; 7 bases agree with TRBD1. CDR1 is MNHEY, CDR2 SVGAGI, per germline. The CDR3 covers 15 residues. Trimming took 0 bases from V and 4 from J; bases not matched to a gene: 4. The CDR3 DNA reads TGTGCCAGCAGTTACTCGATAGGACAGGCAGATACGCAGTATTTT. It is translated as CASSYSIGQADTQYF.

This clonotype was observed a few times. The chain employs TRBV20-1 and TRBJ1-2; 7 bases map to TRBD1. This CDR3 is built from 15 residues. Germline assignment: CDR1 DFQATT and CDR2 SNEGSKA (reference sequence). Germline trimming cut 5 bases from V and 0 bases from J; bases unmatched to any gene: 9. CDR3 sequence reads: CSAAGTETSNYGYTF. Written as DNA, the CDR3 is TGCAGTGCTGCGGGGACAGAGACTTCTAACTATGGCTACACCTTC.

In its sample, this clonotype was seen a few times. V usage is TRBV29-1 and J usage is TRBJ2-7, with D possibly matching TRBD1 (6 bases). Between the trimmed V and J ends, which lost 7 bases and 9 bases, there was a span of 25 bases. CDR3 length: 14 amino acids. The V gene's germline CDR1 is SQVTM and CDR2 ANQGSEA. The CDR3 DNA sequence: TGCAGCGCTGCCGGGACACCAAAGGAAGAGGTGCAGTACTTC. Amino acids: CSAAGTPKEEVQYF.

This chain joins TRBV7-9 and TRBJ1-2; the D gene is possibly TRBD1 (5 bases). CDR3 length equals 12 residues. Per the germline V gene, CDR1 is SEHNR and CDR2 is FQNEAQ (reference sequence). V shed 6 bases and J shed 4 bases, with 9 bases lying between them. The CDR3 region is CASRPTVYGYTF. CDR3 DNA: TGTGCCAGCAGACCGACAGTCTATGGCTACACCTTC. The full variable domain, rest sourced from reference TRBV7-9 and TRBJ1-2, is DTGVSQNPRHKITKRGQNVTFRCDPISEHNRLYWYRQTLGQGPEFLTYFQNEAQLEKSRLLSDRFSAERPKGSFSTLEIQRTEQGDSAMYLCASRPTVYGYTFGSGTRLTVV.

Many counts were recorded for this clonotype. This rearrangement joins TRBV5-6 to TRBJ1-1; 8 bases align to TRBD1. The CDR3 contains 16 residues. Germline CDR1 SGHDT, CDR2 YYEEEE. After removal of 1 base from V and 1 base from J, the junction contained 6 bases not matched to a gene. The CDR3 DNA follows: TGTGCCAGCAGCTTGACTTGGACAGGGAAGAACACTGAAGCTTTCTTT. Its translation: CASSLTWTGKNTEAFF. The full variable domain, with the rest looked up from reference TRBV5-6 and TRBJ1-1, is DAGVTQSPTHLIKTRGQQVTLRCSPKSGHDTVSWYQQALGQGPQFIFQYYEEEERQRGNFPDRFSGHQFPNYSSELNVNALLLGDSALYLCASSLTWTGKNTEAFFGQGTRLTVV.

This clonotype came up once. One junction end disagrees with the germline gene, perhaps due to a read error. V is TRBV12-3 or TRBV12-4 and J is TRBJ1-5, with 8 positions matching TRBD1. CDR3 size: 16 residues. The CDR3 is CASSRGRAGGNQSQHF. The DNA of the CDR3 is TGTGCCAGCAGCCGCGGGAGGGCAGGGGGCAATCAGTCCCAGCATTTT.

V gene TRBV6-5 combines with J gene TRBJ2-7; D ambiguous. This CDR3 is built from 16 residues. V was clipped by 0 bases and J by 7 bases, with 19 bases between them. CDR1 is MNHEY, CDR2 SVGAGI, per germline. CDR3: CASSYSNIGSFGEQYF. CDR3 coding DNA: TGTGCCAGCAGTTACTCGAATATCGGAAGCTTTGGGGAGCAGTACTTC.

This clonotype was detected many times. The rearrangement links TRBV5-1 to TRBJ2-3, with D tentatively TRBD1 (6 bases). The CDR3 is made up of 13 amino acids. From germline, CDR1 is SGHRS and CDR2 YFSETQ. V lost 2 bases to trimming and J lost 6 bases, with 10 bases between them. The DNA of the CDR3 is TGCGCCAGCAGCTTCCCAGGGGAGGATACGCAGTATTTT. Amino acids: CASSFPGEDTQYF. Drawing the rest from reference TRBV5-1 and TRBJ2-3, the complete variable domain is KAGVTQTPRYLIKTRGQQVTLSCSPISGHRSVSWYQQTPGQGLQFLFEYFSETQRNKGNFPGRFSGRQFSNSRSEMNVSTLELGDSALYLCASSFPGEDTQYFGPGTRLTVL.

This clonotype was recorded at least ten times. This sequence joins TRBV12-3 or TRBV12-4 and TRBJ1-5; D may be TRBD1 (6 bases). V was clipped by 8 bases and J by 0 bases, with 11 bases between them. This CDR3 has 14 residues. DNA of the CDR3: TGTGCCAGCCACAGGGCTTATAGCAATCAGCCCCAGCATTTT. Its translation is CASHRAYSNQPQHF.

There are a few counts of this clonotype. The V gene is TRBV21-1, the J gene TRBJ2-4; the table gives TRBD1 as D, unverified against the DNA. TRBV21-1 is an annotated pseudogene. The CDR3 sequence is 18 residues long. For the CDR3, the DNA is TGTGCCAGCACCCCCCGGGAGGGGGGACAGGGAGAAGTAAACATTCAGTACTTC. This codes for CASTPREGGQGEVNIQYF.